A selection of T cell receptor beta chains follows, all from one sample in a study of memory CD4+ T cells and cytomegalovirus serostatus. Profiled with immunoSEQ multiplex PCR; TCRdb holds only in-frame clones, not every one. The profile covers fewer than 75,000 clones, with 70% to 80% appearing a single time and about 0.8% taken by the ten largest. The sample comprised memory CD4+ T cells from blood. These receptors were taken from an adult in good health and CMV-seronegative. Both conserved end residues are part of each CDR3. D genes are given only for firm matches. Only part of the rows carry a size: once, few, many, or a class if the clone is expanded.

-	TRBV28	TRBD1	TRBJ2-7	TGTGCCAGCAGAAGGTCCGGGACAGGCGGCGAGGAGCAGTACTTC	CASRRSGTGGEEQYF
few	TRBV29-1	-	TRBJ1-2	TGCAGCGCCTCACCTACAGGGACCGACTATGGCTACACCTTC	CSASPTGTDYGYTF
-	TRBV25-1	-	TRBJ1-1	TGTGCCAGCAGTGACAAAGGGGGGGGCACTGAAGCTTTCTTT	CASSDKGGGTEAFF
once	TRBV11-3	-	TRBJ1-2	TGTGCCAGCAGCTTAGAAGGGCTGAGGGGCTACACCTTC	CASSLEGLRGYTF
-	TRBV6-1	-	TRBJ1-2	TGTGCCAGCACCGCCGGGACTGTCCCCCGAAGAGACACCTTC	CASTAGTVPRRDTF
-	TRBV18	TRBD1	TRBJ2-6	TGTGCCAGCTCCGGACAGGGTGAAAGGAGGGCCAACGTCCTGACTTTC	CASSGQGERRANVLTF
-	TRBV21-1	-	TRBJ1-3	TGTGCCAGCAGCAAAGGGGGAAACACCATATATTTT	CASSKGGNTIYF
-	TRBV20-1	-	TRBJ2-1	TGCAGTGCTGGTAAAGGGCGGGAGCAGTTCTTC	CSAGKGREQFF
once	TRBV28	TRBD2	TRBJ2-7	TGTGCCAGCAGTCCGCCGGCCGGGGGGGTGGAAGAGCAGTACTTC	CASSPPAGGVEEQYF
-	TRBV5-1	-	TRBJ2-5	TGCGCCAGCAGCTTGGCCTCGAGAGGCGGAGAGACCCAGTACTTC	CASSLASRGGETQYF
few	TRBV6-5	-	TRBJ2-5	TGTGCCAGCTCCCCGGGGACTTTGAGGGGAGAGACCCAGTACTTC	CASSPGTLRGETQYF
-	TRBV5-1	-	TRBJ1-4	TGCGCCAGCAGCTTCTGGGAAGGGGGGACTAATGAAAAACTGTTTTTT	CASSFWEGGTNEKLFF
-	TRBV6-1	TRBD1	TRBJ1-6	TGTGCCAGCACCACGGGACAGGGAAGGTCACCCCTCCACTTT	CASTTGQGRSPLHF
-	TRBV4-2	TRBD2	TRBJ2-5	TGTGCCAGCAGCCAAGGGACTAGCTCGGTGGGGACCCAGTACTTC	CASSQGTSSVGTQYF
-	TRBV5-1	-	TRBJ2-5	TGCGCCAGCAGCTTTCAGTCCCAGGGAAGCGGCGAGACCCAGTACTTC	CASSFQSQGSGETQYF
-	TRBV6-5	-	TRBJ2-7	TGTGCCAGCAGTTACAACGACAGACCGTCCTACGAGCAGTACTTC	CASSYNDRPSYEQYF
-	TRBV4-2	TRBD1	TRBJ2-7	TGTGCCAGCAGCCAAGTGGGACAGGGGGCCCACGAGCAGTACTTC	CASSQVGQGAHEQYF
-	TRBV2	-	TRBJ1-2	TGTGCCAGCACCCTGGAGGAGTATTATGGCTACACCTTC	CASTLEEYYGYTF
once	TRBV15	-	TRBJ2-7	TGTGCCACCAGCAGAGATCCTAACTCGCGGGAGCAGTACTTC	CATSRDPNSREQYF
-	TRBV5-1	-	TRBJ2-7	TGCGCCAGCAGCTATGGGGGGGGCCCCGACTACGAGCAGTACTTC	CASSYGGGPDYEQYF
-	TRBV20-1	TRBD2	TRBJ2-2	TGCAGCGCTAGCGGCACCGGGGAGCTGTTTTTT	CSASGTGELFF
-	TRBV28	-	TRBJ1-2	TGTGCCAGCAGTCAACCAGACAGCATCTATGGCTACACCTTC	CASSQPDSIYGYTF
-	TRBV9	TRBD2	TRBJ2-3	TGTGCCAGCAGCCCCCGATTGTTGGCGGGAGGCACAGATACGCAGTATTTT	CASSPRLLAGGTDTQYF
-	TRBV7-2	-	TRBJ2-1	TGTGCCAGCAGCCCCACGTCTTCGTCCCAGTTCTTC	CASSPTSSSQFF
once	TRBV5-6	-	TRBJ1-1	TGTGCGTGGCAGGACACTGAAGCTTTCTTT	CAWQDTEAFF
-	TRBV18	TRBD2	TRBJ2-5	TGTGCCAGCTCACCAAGAGGCGGGAGACCCGCGGGGGGAGAGACCCAGTACTTC	CASSPRGGRPAGGETQYF
-	TRBV25-1	-	TRBJ2-7	TGTGCCAGCAGAGGTTTCGGGCAGGGCTACGAGCAGTACTTC	CASRGFGQGYEQYF
once	TRBV5-4	-	TRBJ2-4	TGTGCCAGCAGCGATGGGACAACCCTAGCCAAAAACATTCAGTACTTC	CASSDGTTLAKNIQYF
once	TRBV30	-	TRBJ2-5	TGTGCACTATACAAGGCCACTTGGGAGACCCAGTACTTC	CALYKATWETQYF
-	TRBV9	-	TRBJ2-4	TGTGCCAGCAGCGTAGCGGGGGCGGGGGATCCGCAGTACTTC	CASSVAGAGDPQYF
-	TRBV2	TRBD1	TRBJ2-5	TGTGCCAGCAGTGACAACAGGGGGCCGGAGACCCAGTACTTC	CASSDNRGPETQYF
-	TRBV5-1	-	TRBJ2-1	TGCGCCAGCAGTCCGATGCCAACCGGGACTCTTAATGAGCAGTTCTTC	CASSPMPTGTLNEQFF
-	TRBV18	TRBD2	TRBJ2-3	TGTGCCAGCTCACCAAGTGGACTAGCGGGGCCAGATACGCAGTATTTT	CASSPSGLAGPDTQYF
-	TRBV5-1	-	TRBJ2-5	TGCGCCAGCAGCTTGGTTGATCCAGAGACCCAGTACTTC	CASSLVDPETQYF
-	TRBV7-6	TRBD1	TRBJ1-3	TGTGCCAGCAGCTCGGGACAGTTCTCTGGAAACACCATATATTTT	CASSSGQFSGNTIYF
-	TRBV7-8	-	TRBJ2-1	TGTGCCAGCAGCTTTAGGAATGAGCAGTTCTTC	CASSFRNEQFF
few	TRBV7-8	-	TRBJ2-7	TGTGCCAGCAGCCCTGGTCTGGGGGCCTACGAGCAGTACTTC	CASSPGLGAYEQYF
-	TRBV7-6	TRBD2	TRBJ2-4	TGTGCCAGCAGCTTAGAGGCTGGACTAGGAAACATTCAGTACTTC	CASSLEAGLGNIQYF
once	TRBV7-8	-	TRBJ2-7	TGTGCCAGCAGCTTCCCTCCACGGGGCACAGACAGGGAGCAGTACTTC	CASSFPPRGTDREQYF
-	TRBV30	-	TRBJ2-7	TGTGCCTGGAACAGACAACACGGGGAGCAGTACTTC	CAWNRQHGEQYF